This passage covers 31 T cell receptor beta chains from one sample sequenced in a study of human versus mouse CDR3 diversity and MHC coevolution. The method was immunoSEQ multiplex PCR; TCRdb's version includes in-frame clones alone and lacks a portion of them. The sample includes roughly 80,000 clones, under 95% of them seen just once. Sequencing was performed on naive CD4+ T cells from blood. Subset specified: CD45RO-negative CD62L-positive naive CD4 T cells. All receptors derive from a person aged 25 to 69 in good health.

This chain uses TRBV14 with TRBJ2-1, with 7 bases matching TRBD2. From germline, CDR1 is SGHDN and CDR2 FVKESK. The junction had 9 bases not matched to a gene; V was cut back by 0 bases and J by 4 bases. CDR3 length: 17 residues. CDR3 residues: CASSQDRTSALYNEQFF. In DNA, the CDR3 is TGTGCCAGCAGCCAAGATAGAACTAGCGCATTATACAATGAGCAGTTCTTC.

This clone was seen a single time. CDR3: CASSHSETQYF. The CDR3 bases are TGTGCCAGCAGCCACAGTGAGACCCAGTACTTC. V usage is TRBV6-5 and J usage is TRBJ2-5; D ambiguous. V was clipped by 6 bases and J by 5 bases, with 7 bases between them. The CDR3 is 11 amino acids. Germline V lookup: CDR1 MNHEY, CDR2 SVGAGI.

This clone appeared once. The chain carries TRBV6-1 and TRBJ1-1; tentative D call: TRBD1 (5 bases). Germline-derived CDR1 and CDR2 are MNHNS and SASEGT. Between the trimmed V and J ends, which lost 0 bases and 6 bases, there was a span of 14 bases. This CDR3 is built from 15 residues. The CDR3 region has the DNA TGTGCCAGCAGTGAAGCGTGGGGGGAAGGGGCTGAAGCTTTCTTT. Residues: CASSEAWGEGAEAFF.

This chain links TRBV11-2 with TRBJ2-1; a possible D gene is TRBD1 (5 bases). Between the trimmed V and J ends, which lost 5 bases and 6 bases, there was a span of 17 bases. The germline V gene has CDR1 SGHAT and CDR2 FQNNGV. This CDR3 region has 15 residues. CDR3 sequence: CASSRGLQGANEQFF. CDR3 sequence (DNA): TGTGCCAGCAGCAGAGGCCTTCAGGGCGCCAATGAGCAGTTCTTC. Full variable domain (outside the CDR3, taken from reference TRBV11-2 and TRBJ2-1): EAGVAQSPRYKIIEKRQSVAFWCNPISGHATLYWYQQILGQGPKLLIQFQNNGVVDDSQLPKDRFSAERLKGVDSTLKIQPAKLEDSAVYLCASSRGLQGANEQFFGPGTRLTVL.

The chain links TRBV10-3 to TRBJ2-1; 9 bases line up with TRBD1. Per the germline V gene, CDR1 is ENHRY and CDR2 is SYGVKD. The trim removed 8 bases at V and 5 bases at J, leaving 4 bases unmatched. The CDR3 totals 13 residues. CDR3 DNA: TGTGCCATCTCGGACAGGGGTGACAATGAGCAGTTCTTC. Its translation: CAISDRGDNEQFF.

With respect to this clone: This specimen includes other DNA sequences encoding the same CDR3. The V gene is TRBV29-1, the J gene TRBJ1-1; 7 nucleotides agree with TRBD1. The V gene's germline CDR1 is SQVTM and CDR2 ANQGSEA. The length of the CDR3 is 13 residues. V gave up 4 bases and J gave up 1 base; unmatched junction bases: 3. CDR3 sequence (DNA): TGCAGCGTTGTGCGACAGGGGAACACTGAAGCTTTCTTT. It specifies CSVVRQGNTEAFF.

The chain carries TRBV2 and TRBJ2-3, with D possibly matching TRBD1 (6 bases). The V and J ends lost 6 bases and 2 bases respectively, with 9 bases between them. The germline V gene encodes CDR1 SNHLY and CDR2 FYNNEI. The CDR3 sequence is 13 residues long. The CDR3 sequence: CASSDRSTDTQYF. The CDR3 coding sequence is TGTGCCAGCAGCGACAGGTCCACAGATACGCAGTATTTT.

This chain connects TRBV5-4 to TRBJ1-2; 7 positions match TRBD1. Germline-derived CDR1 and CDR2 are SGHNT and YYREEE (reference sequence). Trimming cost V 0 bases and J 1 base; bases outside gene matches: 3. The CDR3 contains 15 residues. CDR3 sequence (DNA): TGTGCCAGCAGCTTGGCCGACAGGGTTAACTATGGCTACACCTTC. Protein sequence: CASSLADRVNYGYTF.

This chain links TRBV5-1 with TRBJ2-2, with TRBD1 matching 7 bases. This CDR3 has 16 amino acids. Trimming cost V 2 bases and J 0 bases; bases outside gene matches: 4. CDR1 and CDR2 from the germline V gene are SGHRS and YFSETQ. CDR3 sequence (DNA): TGCGCCAGCAGCTTACAGGGGATCCCGAACACCGGGGAGCTGTTTTTT. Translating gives CASSLQGIPNTGELFF.

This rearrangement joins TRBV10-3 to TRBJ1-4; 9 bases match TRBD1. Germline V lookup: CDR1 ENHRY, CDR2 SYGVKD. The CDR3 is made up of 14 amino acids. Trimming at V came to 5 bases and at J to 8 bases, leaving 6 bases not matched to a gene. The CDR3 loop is CAISRDRVREKLFF. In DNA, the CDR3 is TGTGCCATCAGTCGGGACAGGGTGAGGGAAAAACTGTTTTTT.

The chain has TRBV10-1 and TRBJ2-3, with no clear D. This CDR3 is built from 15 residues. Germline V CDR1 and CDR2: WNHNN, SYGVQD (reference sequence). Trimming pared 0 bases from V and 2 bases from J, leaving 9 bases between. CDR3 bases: TGCGCCAGCAGTGAGTCGCGATTAACCACAGATACGCAGTATTTT. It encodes CASSESRLTTDTQYF.

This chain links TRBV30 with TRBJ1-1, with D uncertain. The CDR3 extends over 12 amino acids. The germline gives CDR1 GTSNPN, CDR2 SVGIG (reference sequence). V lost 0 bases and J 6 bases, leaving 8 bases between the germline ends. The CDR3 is CAWSVLVAEAFF. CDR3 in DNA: TGTGCCTGGAGTGTACTCGTGGCTGAAGCTTTCTTT.

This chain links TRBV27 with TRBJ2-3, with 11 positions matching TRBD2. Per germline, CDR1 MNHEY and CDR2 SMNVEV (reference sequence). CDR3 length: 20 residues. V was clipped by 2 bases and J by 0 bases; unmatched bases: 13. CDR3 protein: CASSLKGLAGGTRSTDTQYF. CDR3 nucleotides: TGTGCCAGCAGTTTAAAAGGCCTAGCGGGGGGCACCAGGAGCACAGATACGCAGTATTTT.

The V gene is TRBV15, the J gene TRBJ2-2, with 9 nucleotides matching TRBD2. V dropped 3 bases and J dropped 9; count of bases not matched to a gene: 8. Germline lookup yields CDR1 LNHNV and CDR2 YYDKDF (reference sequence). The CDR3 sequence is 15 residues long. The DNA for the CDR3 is TGTGCCACCAGCAGCCCGGGACTAGCTGCTCGGGAGCTGTTTTTT. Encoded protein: CATSSPGLAARELFF.

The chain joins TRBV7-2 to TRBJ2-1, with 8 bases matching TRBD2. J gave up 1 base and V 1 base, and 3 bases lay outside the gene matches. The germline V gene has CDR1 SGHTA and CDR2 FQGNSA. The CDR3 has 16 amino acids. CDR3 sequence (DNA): TGTGCCAGCAGCTTAGGACTAGCGAAATCCTACAATGAGCAGTTCTTC. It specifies CASSLGLAKSYNEQFF.

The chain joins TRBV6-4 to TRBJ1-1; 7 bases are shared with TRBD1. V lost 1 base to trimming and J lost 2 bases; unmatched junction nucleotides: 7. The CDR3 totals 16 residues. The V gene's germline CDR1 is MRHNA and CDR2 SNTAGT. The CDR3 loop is CASSDFCGDRNTEAFF. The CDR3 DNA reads TGTGCCAGCAGTGACTTTTGTGGGGACAGAAACACTGAAGCTTTCTTT.

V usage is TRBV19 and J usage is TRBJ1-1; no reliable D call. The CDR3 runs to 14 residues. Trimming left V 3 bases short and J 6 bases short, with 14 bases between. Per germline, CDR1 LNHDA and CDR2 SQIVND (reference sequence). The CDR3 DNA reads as TGTGCCAGTAGTATTCTGGCAGAAAGCGCTGAAGCTTTCTTT. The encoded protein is CASSILAESAEAFF.

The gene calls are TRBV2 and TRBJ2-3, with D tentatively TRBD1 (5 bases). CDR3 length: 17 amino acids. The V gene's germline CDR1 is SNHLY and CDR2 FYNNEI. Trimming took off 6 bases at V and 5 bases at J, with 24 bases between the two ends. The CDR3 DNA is TGTGCCAGCAGACCAAGGCCCCCAGGGATCCTAAGAGATACGCAGTATTTT. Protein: CASRPRPPGILRDTQYF.

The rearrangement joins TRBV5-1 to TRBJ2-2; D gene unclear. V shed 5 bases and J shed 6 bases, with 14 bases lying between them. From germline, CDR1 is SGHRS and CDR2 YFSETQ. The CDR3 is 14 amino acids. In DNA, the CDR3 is TGCGCCAGCAGTGGGCTCCCTGGATCCGGGGAGCTGTTTTTT. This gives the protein CASSGLPGSGELFF.

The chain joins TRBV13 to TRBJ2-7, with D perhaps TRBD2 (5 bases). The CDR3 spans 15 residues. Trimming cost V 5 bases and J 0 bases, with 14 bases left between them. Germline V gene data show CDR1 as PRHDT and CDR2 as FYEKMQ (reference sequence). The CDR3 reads CASSAGLLSSYEQYF. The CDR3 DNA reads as TGTGCCAGCAGCGCCGGACTGCTGAGCTCCTACGAGCAGTACTTC.

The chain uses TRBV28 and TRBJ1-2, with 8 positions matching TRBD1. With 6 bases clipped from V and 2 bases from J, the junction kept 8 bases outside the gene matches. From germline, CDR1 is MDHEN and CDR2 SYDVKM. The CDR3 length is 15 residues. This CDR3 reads CASRQTGVANYGYTF. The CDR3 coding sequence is TGTGCCAGCAGACAGACAGGGGTGGCGAACTATGGCTACACCTTC.

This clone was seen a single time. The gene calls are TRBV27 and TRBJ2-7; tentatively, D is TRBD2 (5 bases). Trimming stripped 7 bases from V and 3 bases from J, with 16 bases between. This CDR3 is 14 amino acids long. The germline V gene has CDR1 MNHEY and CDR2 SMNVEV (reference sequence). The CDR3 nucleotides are TGTGCCAGCACCTTTCGTGGACGGGGCTACGAGCAGTACTTC. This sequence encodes CASTFRGRGYEQYF.

The CDR3 DNA reads TGCGCCAGCAGCGGATCTAGGGGGGATACGCAGTATTTT. Translated: CASSGSRGDTQYF. The V call is TRBV5-1, the J call TRBJ2-3; possibly TRBD1 for D (6 bases). Trimming removed 4 bases from V and 6 bases from J, with 12 bases in between. The CDR3 extends over 13 amino acids. CDR1 and CDR2 (germline): SGHRS, YFSETQ.

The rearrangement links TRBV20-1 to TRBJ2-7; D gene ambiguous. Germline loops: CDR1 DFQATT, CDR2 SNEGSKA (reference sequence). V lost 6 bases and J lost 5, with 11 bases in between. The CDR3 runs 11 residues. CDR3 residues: CSAAFSNEQYF. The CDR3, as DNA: TGCAGTGCAGCCTTTAGTAACGAGCAGTACTTC.

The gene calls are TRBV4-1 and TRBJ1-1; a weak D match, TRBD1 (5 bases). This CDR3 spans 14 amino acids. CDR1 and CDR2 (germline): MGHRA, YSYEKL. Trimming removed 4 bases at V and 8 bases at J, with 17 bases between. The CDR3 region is CASSLQGAWTEAFF. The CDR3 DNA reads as TGCGCCAGCAGCCTCCAGGGTGCTTGGACCGAAGCTTTCTTT.

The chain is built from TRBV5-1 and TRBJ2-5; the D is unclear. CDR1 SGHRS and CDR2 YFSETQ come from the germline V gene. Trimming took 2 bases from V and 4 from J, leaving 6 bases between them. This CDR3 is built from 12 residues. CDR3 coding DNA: TGCGCCAGCAGCTTACAGTCAGAGACCCAGTACTTC. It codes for CASSLQSETQYF.

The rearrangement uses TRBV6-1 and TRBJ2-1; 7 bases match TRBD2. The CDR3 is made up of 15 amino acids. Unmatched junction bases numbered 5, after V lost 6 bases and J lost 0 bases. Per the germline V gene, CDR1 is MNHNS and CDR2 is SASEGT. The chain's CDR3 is CASRPPSGSYNEQFF. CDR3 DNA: TGTGCCAGCAGGCCTCCTAGCGGCTCCTACAATGAGCAGTTCTTC.

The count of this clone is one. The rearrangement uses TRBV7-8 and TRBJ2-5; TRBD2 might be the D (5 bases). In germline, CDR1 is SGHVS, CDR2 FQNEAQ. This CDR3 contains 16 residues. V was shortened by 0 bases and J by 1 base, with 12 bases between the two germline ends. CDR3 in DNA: TGTGCCAGCAGCTTAGCGCGGGTACGGACCCAAGAGACCCAGTACTTC. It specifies CASSLARVRTQETQYF.

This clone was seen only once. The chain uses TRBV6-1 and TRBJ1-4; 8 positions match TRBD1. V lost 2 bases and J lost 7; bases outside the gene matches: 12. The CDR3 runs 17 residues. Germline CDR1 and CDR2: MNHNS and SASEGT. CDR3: CASSERRAQGGGEKLFF. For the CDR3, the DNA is TGTGCCAGCAGTGAAAGGAGGGCACAGGGGGGTGGTGAAAAACTGTTTTTT.

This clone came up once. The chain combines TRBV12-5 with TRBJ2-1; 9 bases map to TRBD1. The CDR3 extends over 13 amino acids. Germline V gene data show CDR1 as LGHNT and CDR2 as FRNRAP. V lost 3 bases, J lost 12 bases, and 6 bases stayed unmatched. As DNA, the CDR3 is TGTGCTAGTGGTTTACGTGAGGGACAGGGGCAGTTCTTC. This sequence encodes CASGLREGQGQFF.

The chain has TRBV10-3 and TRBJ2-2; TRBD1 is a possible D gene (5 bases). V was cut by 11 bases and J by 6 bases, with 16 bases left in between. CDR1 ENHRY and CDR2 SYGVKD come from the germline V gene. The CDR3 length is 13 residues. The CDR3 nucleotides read TGTGCCGGTCGAGTAGCAGGGTCCGGGGAGCTGTTTTTT. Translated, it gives CAGRVAGSGELFF.